A single sample gave rise to the 5 T cell receptor beta chains below, sequenced in a study of OX40 agonist ivuxolimab in advanced cancers. Generated by immunoSEQ multiplex PCR, the TCRdb table keeps only in-frame clones and is missing some. The sample contains 10,000 to 12,000 clones, around three quarters of which appear only once. The sample was CD4+ or CD8+ T cells sorted from blood, taken in a trial of the OX40 agonist ivuxolimab. The receptors come from an adult with an advanced solid tumor such as melanoma, head and neck, liver or kidney cancer.

V usage is TRBV6-6 and J usage is TRBJ1-2; TRBD1 agrees at 7 bases. V gave up 0 bases and J gave up 6 bases; unmatched junction bases: 7. The CDR3 sequence is 15 residues long. The V gene's germline CDR1 is MNHNY and CDR2 SVGAGI (reference sequence). CDR3 DNA sequence: TGTGCCAGCAGTTACTCGAAAGGGACAGAGAATGGCTACACCTTC. Translated: CASSYSKGTENGYTF.

This chain uses TRBV28 with TRBJ2-3; no definite D call. Trimming shortened V by 6 bases and J by 0 bases, and 13 bases separated the two germline ends. Per germline, CDR1 MDHEN and CDR2 SYDVKM. The CDR3 has 15 residues. CDR3 sequence (DNA): TGTGCCAGCAGCCGGACGATTTCTAGCACAGATACGCAGTATTTT. Its protein product is CASSRTISSTDTQYF.

This clone was found a few times. The gene calls are TRBV9 and TRBJ1-4; tentative D call: TRBD1 (6 bases). The ends were cut back, 2 bases at V and 8 bases at J, with 13 bases in the middle. The CDR3 covers 14 residues. The germline gives CDR1 SGDLS, CDR2 YYNGEE. CDR3 in DNA: TGTGCCAGCAGCGTGGACAGCGCCTGGGAAAAACTGTTTTTT. Encoded protein: CASSVDSAWEKLFF.

This clone turned up a few times. J is TRBJ2-7 and V is TRBV2; D gene unclear. The CDR3 runs to 12 residues. Trimming removed 8 bases at V and 2 bases at J, with 10 bases between. Looked up from germline, CDR1 is SNHLY and CDR2 is FYNNEI. The CDR3 DNA is TGTGCCAGCTTGGACGGAGCCTACGAGCAGTACTTC. Its translation is CASLDGAYEQYF.

The chain uses TRBV5-4 and TRBJ2-7; TRBD1 is a possible D gene (7 bases). The CDR3 contains 14 residues. The ends were cut back, 3 bases at V and 4 bases at J, with 14 bases in the middle. Germline lookup yields CDR1 SGHNT and CDR2 YYREEE (reference sequence). The CDR3 sequence: CASSWGGTAYEQYF. The CDR3 bases are TGTGCCAGCAGCTGGGGCGGGACAGCTTACGAGCAGTACTTC. Full variable domain (missing parts from reference TRBV5-4 and TRBJ2-7): ETGVTQSPTHLIKTRGQQVTLRCSSQSGHNTVSWYQQALGQGPQFIFQYYREEENGRGNFPPRFSGLQFPNYSSELNVNALELDDSALYLCASSWGGTAYEQYFGPGTRLTVT.